This T cell receptor beta chain was captured in a study of early T cells in non-severe SARS-CoV-2 infection. Using its own MiXCR run on the 5' RACE reads, TCRdb lists one record per CDR3 protein. Of tens of thousands of distinct CDR3 sequences in the sample, 8.5% to 12% were seen once. Looked up from germline, CDR1 is SGHRS and CDR2 is YFSETQ. V was clipped by 0 bases and J by 5 bases, with 11 bases between them. The CDR3 is 15 amino acids. Material: whole blood. The source is an adult who was a healthcare worker with PCR-confirmed SARS-CoV-2 infection or an uninfected control (not recorded which). The rearrangement joins TRBV5-1 to TRBJ2-2, with D maybe TRBD2 (6 bases). Here the CDR3 reads CASSLAAGGTGELFF. The CDR3 nucleotides read TGCGCCAGCAGCTTGGCTGCCGGGGGAACCGGGGAGCTGTTTTTT. The variable domain in full, completed from reference TRBV5-1 and TRBJ2-2, reads KAGVTQTPRYLIKTRGQQVTLSCSPISGHRSVSWYQQTPGQGLQFLFEYFSETQRNKGNFPGRFSGRQFSNSRSEMNVSTLELGDSALYLCASSLAAGGTGELFFGEGSRLTVL.